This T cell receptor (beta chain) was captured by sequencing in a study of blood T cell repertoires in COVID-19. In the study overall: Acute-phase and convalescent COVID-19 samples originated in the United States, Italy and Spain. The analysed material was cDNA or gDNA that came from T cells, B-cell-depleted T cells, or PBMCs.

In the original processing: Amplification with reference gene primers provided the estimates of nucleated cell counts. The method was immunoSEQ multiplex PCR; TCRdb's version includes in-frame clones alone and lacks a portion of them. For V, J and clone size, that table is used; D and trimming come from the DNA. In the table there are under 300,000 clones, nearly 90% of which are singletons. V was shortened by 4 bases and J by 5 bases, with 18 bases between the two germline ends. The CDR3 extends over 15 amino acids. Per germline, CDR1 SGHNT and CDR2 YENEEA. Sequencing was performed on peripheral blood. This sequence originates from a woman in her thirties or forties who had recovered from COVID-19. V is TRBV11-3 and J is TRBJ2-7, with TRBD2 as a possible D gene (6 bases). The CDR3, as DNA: TGTGCCAGCAGCTCTCCGGGACTCGGATCCCACGAGCAGTACTTC. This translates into CASSSPGLGSHEQYF.